This T cell receptor beta chain came from a study of OX40 agonist ivuxolimab in advanced cancers. The table came from immunoSEQ multiplex PCR; TCRdb's copy has only in-frame clones and leaves some out. The profile shows about 70,000 clones, about 81% of them singletons. CDR1 SNHLY and CDR2 FYNNEI come from the germline V gene. Trimming stripped 2 bases from V and 5 bases from J, with 13 bases between. There are 15 residues in the CDR3. This TCR was sampled from an adult with an advanced solid tumor such as melanoma, head and neck, liver or kidney cancer. The sequencing here drew on CD4+ or CD8+ T cells sorted from blood, taken in a trial of the OX40 agonist ivuxolimab. The genes are TRBV2 and TRBJ1-5; D not certain. CDR3 in amino acids: CASSEFVGGHQPQHF. As DNA, the CDR3 is TGTGCCAGCAGTGAATTTGTAGGAGGGCATCAGCCCCAGCATTTT. The complete variable domain, with remaining parts taken from reference TRBV2 and TRBJ1-5, reads EPEVTQTPSHQVTQMGQEVILRCVPISNHLYFYWYRQILGQKVEFLVSFYNNEISEKSEIFDDQFSVERPDGSNFTLKIRSTKLEDSAMYFCASSEFVGGHQPQHFGDGTRLSIL.